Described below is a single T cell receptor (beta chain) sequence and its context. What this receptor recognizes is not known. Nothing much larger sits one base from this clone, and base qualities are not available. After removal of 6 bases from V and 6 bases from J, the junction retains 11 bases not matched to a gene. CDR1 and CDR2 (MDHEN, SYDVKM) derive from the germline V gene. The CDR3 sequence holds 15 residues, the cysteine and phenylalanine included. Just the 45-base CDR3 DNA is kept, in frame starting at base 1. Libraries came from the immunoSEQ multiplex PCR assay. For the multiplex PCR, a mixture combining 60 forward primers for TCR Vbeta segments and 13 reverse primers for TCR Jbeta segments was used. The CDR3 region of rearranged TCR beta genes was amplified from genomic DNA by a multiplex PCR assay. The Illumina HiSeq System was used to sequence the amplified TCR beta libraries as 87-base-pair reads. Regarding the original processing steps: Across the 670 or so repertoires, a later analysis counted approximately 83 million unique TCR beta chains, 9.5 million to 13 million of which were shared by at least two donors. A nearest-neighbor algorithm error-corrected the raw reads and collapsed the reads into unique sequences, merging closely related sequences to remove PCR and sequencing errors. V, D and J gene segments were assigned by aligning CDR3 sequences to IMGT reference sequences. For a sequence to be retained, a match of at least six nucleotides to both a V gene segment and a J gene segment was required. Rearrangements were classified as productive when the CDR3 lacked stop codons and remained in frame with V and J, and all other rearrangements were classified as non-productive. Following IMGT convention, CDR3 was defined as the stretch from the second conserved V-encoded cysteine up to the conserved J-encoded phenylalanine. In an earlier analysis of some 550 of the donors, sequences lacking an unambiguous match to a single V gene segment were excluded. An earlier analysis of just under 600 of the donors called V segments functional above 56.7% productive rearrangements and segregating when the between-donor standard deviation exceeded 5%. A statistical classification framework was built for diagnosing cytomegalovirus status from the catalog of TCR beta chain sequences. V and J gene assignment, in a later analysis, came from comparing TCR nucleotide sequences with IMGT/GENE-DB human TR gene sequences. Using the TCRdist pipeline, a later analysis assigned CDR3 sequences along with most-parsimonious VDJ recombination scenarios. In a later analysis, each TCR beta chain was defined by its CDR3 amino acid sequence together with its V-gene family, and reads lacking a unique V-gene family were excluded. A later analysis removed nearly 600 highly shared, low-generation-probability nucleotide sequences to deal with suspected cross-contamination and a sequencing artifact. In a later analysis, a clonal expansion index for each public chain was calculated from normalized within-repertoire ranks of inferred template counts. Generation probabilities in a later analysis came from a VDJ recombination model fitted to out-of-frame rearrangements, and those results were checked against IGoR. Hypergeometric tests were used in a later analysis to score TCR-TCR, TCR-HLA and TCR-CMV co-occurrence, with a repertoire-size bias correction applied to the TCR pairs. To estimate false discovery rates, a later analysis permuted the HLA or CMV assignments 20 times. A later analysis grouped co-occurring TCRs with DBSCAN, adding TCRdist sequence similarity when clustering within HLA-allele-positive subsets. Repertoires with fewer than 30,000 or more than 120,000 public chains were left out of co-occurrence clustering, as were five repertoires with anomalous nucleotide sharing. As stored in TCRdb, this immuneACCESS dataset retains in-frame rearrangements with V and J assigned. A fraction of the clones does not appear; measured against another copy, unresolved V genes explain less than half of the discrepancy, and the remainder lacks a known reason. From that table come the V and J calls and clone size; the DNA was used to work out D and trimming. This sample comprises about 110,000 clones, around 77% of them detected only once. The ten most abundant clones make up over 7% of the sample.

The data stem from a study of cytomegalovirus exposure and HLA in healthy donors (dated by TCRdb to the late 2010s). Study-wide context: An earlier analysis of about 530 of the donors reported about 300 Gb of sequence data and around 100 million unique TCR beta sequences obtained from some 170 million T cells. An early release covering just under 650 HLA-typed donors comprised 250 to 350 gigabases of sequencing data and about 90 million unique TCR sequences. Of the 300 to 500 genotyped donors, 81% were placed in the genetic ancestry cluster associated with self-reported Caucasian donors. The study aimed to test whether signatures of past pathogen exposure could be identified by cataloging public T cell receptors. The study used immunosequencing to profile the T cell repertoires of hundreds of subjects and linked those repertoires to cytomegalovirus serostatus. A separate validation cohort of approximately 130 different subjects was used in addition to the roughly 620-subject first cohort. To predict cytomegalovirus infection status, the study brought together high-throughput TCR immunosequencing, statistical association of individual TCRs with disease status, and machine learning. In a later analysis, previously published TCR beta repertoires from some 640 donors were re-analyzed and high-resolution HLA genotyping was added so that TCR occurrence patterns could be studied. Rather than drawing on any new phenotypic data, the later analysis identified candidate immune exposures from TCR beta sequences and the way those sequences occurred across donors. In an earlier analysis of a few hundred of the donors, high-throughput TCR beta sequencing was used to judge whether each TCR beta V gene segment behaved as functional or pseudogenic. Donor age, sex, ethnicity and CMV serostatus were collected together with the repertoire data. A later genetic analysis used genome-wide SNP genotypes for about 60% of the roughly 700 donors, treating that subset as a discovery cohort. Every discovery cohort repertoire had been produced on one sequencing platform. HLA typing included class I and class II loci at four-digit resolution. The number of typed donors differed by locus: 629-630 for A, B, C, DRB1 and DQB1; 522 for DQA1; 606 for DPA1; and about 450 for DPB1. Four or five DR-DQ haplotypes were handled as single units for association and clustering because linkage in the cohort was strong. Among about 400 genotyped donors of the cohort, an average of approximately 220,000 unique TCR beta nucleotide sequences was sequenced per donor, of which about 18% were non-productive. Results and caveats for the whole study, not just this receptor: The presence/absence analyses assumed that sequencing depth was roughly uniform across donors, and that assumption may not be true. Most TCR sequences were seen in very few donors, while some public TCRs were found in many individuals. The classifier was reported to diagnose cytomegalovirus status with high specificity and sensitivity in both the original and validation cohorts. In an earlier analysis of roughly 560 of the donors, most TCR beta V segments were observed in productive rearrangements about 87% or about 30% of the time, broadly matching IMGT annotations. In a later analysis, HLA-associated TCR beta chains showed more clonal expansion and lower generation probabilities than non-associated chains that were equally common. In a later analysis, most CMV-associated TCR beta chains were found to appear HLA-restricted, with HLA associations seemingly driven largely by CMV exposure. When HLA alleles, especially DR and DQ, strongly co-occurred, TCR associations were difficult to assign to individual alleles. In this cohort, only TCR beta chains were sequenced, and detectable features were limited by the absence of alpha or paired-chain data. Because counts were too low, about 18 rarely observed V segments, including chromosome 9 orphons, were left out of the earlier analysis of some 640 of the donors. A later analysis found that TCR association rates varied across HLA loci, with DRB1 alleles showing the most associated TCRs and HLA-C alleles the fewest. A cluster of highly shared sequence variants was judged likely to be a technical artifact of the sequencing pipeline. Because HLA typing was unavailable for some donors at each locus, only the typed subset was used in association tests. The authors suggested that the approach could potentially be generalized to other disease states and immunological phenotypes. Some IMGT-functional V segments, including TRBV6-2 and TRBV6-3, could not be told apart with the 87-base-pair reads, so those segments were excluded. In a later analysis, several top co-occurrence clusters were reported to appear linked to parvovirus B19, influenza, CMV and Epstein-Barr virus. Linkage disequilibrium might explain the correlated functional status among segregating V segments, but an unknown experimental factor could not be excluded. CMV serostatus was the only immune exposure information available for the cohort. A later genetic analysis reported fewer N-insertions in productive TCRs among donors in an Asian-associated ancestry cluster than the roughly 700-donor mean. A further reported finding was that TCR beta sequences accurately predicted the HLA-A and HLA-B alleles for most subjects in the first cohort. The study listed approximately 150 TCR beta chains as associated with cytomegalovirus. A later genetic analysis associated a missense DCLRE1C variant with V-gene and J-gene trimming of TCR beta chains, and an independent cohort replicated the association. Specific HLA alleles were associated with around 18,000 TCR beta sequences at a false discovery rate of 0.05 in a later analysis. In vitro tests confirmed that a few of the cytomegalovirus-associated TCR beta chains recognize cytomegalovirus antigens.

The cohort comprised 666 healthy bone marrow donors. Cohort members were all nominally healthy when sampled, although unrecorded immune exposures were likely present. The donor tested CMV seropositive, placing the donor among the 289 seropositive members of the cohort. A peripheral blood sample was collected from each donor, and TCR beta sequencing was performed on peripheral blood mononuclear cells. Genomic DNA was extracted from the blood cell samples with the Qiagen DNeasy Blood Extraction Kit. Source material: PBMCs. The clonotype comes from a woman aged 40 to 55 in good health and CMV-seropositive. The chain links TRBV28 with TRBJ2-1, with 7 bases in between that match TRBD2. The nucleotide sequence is TGTGCCAGCAGGGAAAGGACTAGTGTGGTCAATGAGCAGTTCTTC. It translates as CASRERTSVVNEQFF.